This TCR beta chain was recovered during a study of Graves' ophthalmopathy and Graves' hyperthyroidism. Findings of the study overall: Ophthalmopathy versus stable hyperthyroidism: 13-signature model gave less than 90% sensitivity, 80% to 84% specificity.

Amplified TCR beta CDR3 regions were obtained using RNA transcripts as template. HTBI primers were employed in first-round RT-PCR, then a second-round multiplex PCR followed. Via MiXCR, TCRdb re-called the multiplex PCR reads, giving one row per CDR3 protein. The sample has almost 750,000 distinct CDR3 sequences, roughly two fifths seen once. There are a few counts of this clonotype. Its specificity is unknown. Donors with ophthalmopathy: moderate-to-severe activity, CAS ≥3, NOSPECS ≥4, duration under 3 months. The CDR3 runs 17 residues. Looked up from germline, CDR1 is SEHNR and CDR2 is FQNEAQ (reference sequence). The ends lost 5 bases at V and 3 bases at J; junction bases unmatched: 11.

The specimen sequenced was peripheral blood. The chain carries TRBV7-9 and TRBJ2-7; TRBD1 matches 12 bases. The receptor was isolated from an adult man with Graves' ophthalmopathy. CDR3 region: CASSGEPGQGANYEQYF. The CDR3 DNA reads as TGTGCCAGCAGCGGAGAACCGGGACAGGGGGCCAACTACGAGCAGTACTTC.